The present entry profiles one T cell receptor beta chain with its context. This clone's antigen is unknown. The sample holds no much larger clone one base away, and base qualities are not on file. The method was the immunoSEQ multiplex PCR assay. For the multiplex PCR, a mixture combining 60 forward primers for TCR Vbeta segments and 13 reverse primers for TCR Jbeta segments was used. The CDR3 region of rearranged TCR beta genes was amplified from genomic DNA with a multiplex PCR assay. The Illumina HiSeq System was used to sequence the amplified TCR beta libraries as 87-base-pair reads. The authors' pipeline ran thus. A later analysis tallied around 82 million unique TCR beta chains across the 660 or so repertoires, and around 12 million of those chains were shared by two or more donors. To remove PCR and sequencing errors, raw reads were error-corrected and collapsed into unique sequences using a nearest-neighbor algorithm that merged closely related sequences. Alignment of CDR3 sequences to IMGT reference sequences was used to assign V, D and J gene segments. Each retained sequence needed at least a six-nucleotide match to both a V gene segment and a J gene segment. A rearrangement counted as productive if the CDR3 had no stop codons and remained in frame with V and J, and every other rearrangement counted as non-productive. CDR3 was defined by IMGT convention, running from the second conserved V-encoded cysteine to the conserved J-encoded phenylalanine. In an earlier analysis of roughly 610 of the donors, sequences lacking an unambiguous match to a single V gene segment were excluded. In an earlier analysis of several hundred of the donors, V segments were called functional above 56.7% productive rearrangements and were called segregating when the between-donor standard deviation exceeded 5%. A statistical classification framework was developed to diagnose cytomegalovirus status using the catalog of TCR beta chain sequences. In a later analysis, TCR nucleotide sequences were compared against IMGT/GENE-DB human TR gene sequences so that V and J genes could be assigned. The TCRdist pipeline was used in a later analysis to assign CDR3 sequences and most-parsimonious VDJ recombination scenarios. In a later analysis, every TCR beta chain was defined by the combination of its CDR3 amino acid sequence and its V-gene family, and reads without a unique V-gene family were dropped. As a way to deal with suspected cross-contamination and a sequencing artifact, a later analysis dropped roughly 600 nucleotide sequences that were highly shared and had low generation probability. In a later analysis, a clonal expansion index for each public chain was calculated from normalized within-repertoire ranks of inferred template counts. A later analysis computed generation probabilities with a VDJ recombination model fitted to out-of-frame rearrangements, and checked the results against IGoR. Hypergeometric tests were used in a later analysis to score TCR-TCR, TCR-HLA and TCR-CMV co-occurrence, with a repertoire-size bias correction applied to the TCR pairs. False discovery rates were estimated in a later analysis by permuting HLA or CMV assignments 20 times. A later analysis grouped co-occurring TCRs with DBSCAN, adding TCRdist sequence similarity when clustering within HLA-allele-positive subsets. Repertoires with fewer than 30,000 or more than 120,000 public chains, plus five repertoires with anomalous nucleotide sharing, were excluded from co-occurrence clustering. The clones in this table, taken by TCRdb from immuneACCESS, are in-frame only. Not every clone is retained; where verified, under half of the shortfall comes from an unresolved V gene, and the cause of the rest is unknown. V, J and clone size are taken as reported in that table, and D and trimming were inferred from the DNA itself. Within this sample are around 150,000 clones, with 76% of them counted one time only. The top ten hold 3.5% to 5% of the sample.

V is shortened by 3 bases, J by 4 bases, and the region joining them spans 8 bases. The cysteine opens and the phenylalanine closes a CDR3 of 13 amino acids. Left in the record is the CDR3 DNA by itself, 39 bases read in frame from the first base. CDR1 SEHNR and CDR2 FQNEAQ are derived from the germline V gene (reference sequence). This entry comes from a study of cytomegalovirus exposure and HLA in healthy donors (dated by TCRdb to the late 2010s). A note on the overall study: An earlier analysis of approximately 640 of the donors reported approximately 300 Gb of sequence data and approximately 110 million unique TCR beta sequences from some 180 million T cells. An early release covering some 640 HLA-typed donors comprised approximately 290 gigabases of sequencing data and roughly 85 million unique TCR sequences. Of the 300 to 450 genotyped donors, less than 90% were placed in the genetic ancestry cluster associated with self-reported Caucasian donors. The study aimed to test whether cataloging public T cell receptors could reveal signatures of past pathogen exposure. The T cell repertoires of under 700 subjects were profiled by immunosequencing and related to cytomegalovirus serostatus. A separate validation cohort of over a hundred different subjects was used in addition to the roughly 670-subject first cohort. The study combined high-throughput TCR immunosequencing, statistical association of individual TCRs with disease status, and machine learning to predict cytomegalovirus infection status. A later analysis re-examined previously published TCR beta repertoires from just over 650 donors and added high-resolution HLA genotyping to investigate patterns of TCR occurrence. The later analysis used no new phenotypic data to find candidate immune exposures, relying instead on TCR beta sequences and their occurrence across donors. An earlier analysis of fewer than 750 of the donors used high-throughput TCR beta sequencing to judge whether each TCR beta V gene segment behaved as functional or pseudogenic. Donor age, sex, ethnicity and CMV serostatus were compiled together with the repertoire data. Genome-wide SNP genotypes for about 55% of the 666 donors were used in a later genetic analysis, which treated that subset as a discovery cohort. Every repertoire in the discovery cohort had been generated on one and the same sequencing platform. Class I and class II HLA loci were covered by the typing at four-digit resolution. Typing coverage varied by locus: about 620-630 donors for A, B, C, DRB1 and DQB1; around 560 for DQA1; about 570 for DPA1; 400 to 480 for DPB1. A few DR-DQ haplotypes were treated as single units for association and clustering because of strong linkage in the cohort. Among under 450 genotyped donors of the cohort, an average of approximately 230,000 unique TCR beta nucleotide sequences were sequenced per donor, about a sixth of them non-productive.

The cohort consisted of 650 to 850 healthy bone marrow donors. All cohort members were sampled while nominally healthy, although unrecorded immune exposures were likely present. The donor tested CMV seronegative and was one of the 352 seronegative cohort members. A peripheral blood sample was collected from each donor, and TCR beta sequencing was performed on peripheral blood mononuclear cells. Genomic DNA was extracted from the blood cell samples with the Qiagen DNeasy Blood Extraction Kit. Overall study results and their limits: According to a later analysis, most CMV-associated TCR beta chains appeared to be HLA-restricted, and the HLA associations seemed to be driven largely by CMV exposure. According to a later genetic analysis, donors in an Asian-associated ancestry cluster had fewer N-insertions in productive TCRs than the approximately 650-donor mean. Cytomegalovirus status was reported to be diagnosed by the classifier with high specificity and sensitivity in both the original and validation cohorts. In a later analysis, HLA-associated TCR beta chains were found to be more clonally expanded and to have lower generation probabilities than equally common non-associated chains. Several of the top co-occurrence clusters appeared to be linked to parvovirus B19, influenza, CMV and Epstein-Barr virus, according to a later analysis. Correlated functional status among segregating V segments might be attributable to linkage disequilibrium, but an unknown experimental factor could not be ruled out. In a later analysis, TCR association rates were found to vary across HLA loci, with the most associated TCRs seen for DRB1 alleles and the fewest for HLA-C alleles. The study gave a list of 150 to 200 TCR beta chains associated with cytomegalovirus. Most TCR sequences were seen in very few donors, while some public TCRs were found in many individuals. In an earlier analysis of 587 of the donors, most TCR beta V segments appeared in productive rearrangements about 87% or about 30% of the time, broadly matching IMGT annotations. In a later analysis, about 16,000 TCR beta sequences were associated with specific HLA alleles at a false discovery rate of 0.05. A further reported finding was that TCR beta sequences accurately predicted the HLA-A and HLA-B alleles for most subjects in the first cohort. When HLA alleles, especially DR and DQ, strongly co-occurred, attributing TCR associations to individual alleles was difficult. It was suggested by the authors that the approach could potentially be generalized to other disease states and immunological phenotypes. The only immune exposure information available for the cohort was CMV serostatus. Because the 87-base-pair reads could not distinguish some IMGT-functional V segments, including TRBV6-2 and TRBV6-3, those segments were excluded. Because counts were too low, roughly 16 rarely observed V segments, including chromosome 9 orphons, were excluded from the earlier analysis of some 540 of the donors. A later genetic analysis associated a missense DCLRE1C variant with V-gene and J-gene trimming of TCR beta chains, and an independent cohort replicated the association. A few of the identified cytomegalovirus-associated TCR beta chains were confirmed in vitro to be specific for cytomegalovirus antigens. The cohort was sequenced for TCR beta chains only, and without alpha or paired-chain data the features that could be detected were limited. Because HLA typing was unavailable for some donors at each locus, only the typed subset was used in association tests. A cluster of highly shared sequence variants was judged likely to be a technical artifact of the sequencing pipeline. The presence/absence analyses assumed that sequencing depth was roughly uniform across donors, and that assumption may not be true.

This TCR derives from a young man in good health and CMV-seronegative. Sequenced sample: PBMCs. The chain links TRBV7-9 with TRBJ2-3, with the D gene not confidently named. The DNA sequence follows: TGTGCCAGCAGCTTCCACGGGTCAGATACGCAGTATTTT. This yields the protein CASSFHGSDTQYF.